Below, 6 T cell receptor beta chains from the same sample are listed, as sequenced in a study of blood T cell repertoires in COVID-19. Assay used: immunoSEQ multiplex PCR; TCRdb lists only in-frame clones, some missing. Seen here are tens of thousands of clones, approximately 95% observed once, and the top ten hold approximately 2.9%. Source material: peripheral blood. Receptors were obtained from a man between 65 and 85 years old with active COVID-19.

The V and J genes are TRBV28 and TRBJ2-1; 13 bases agree with TRBD2. V shed 6 bases, J shed 0 bases, and the junction held 17 bases outside the gene matches. Per germline, CDR1 MDHEN and CDR2 SYDVKM. CDR3 length: 21 residues. The DNA for the CDR3 is TGTGCCAGCAGCGGAAGGGGTCCGACTAGCGGGGGGTATACCTCCTACAATGAGCAGTTCTTC. This encodes CASSGRGPTSGGYTSYNEQFF.

The chain links TRBV7-2 to TRBJ2-1; 12 bases fit TRBD1. Germline CDR1 and CDR2: SGHTA and FQGNSA. J was trimmed by 9 bases and V by 5 bases; bases with no gene match: 5. The CDR3 has 14 amino acids. CDR3 sequence reads: CASSQGTGGSEQFF. In DNA form, the CDR3 reads TGTGCCAGCAGCCAGGGGACAGGGGGCAGTGAGCAGTTCTTC.

This clone was counted a single time. The chain employs TRBV6-5 and TRBJ2-7; 12 nucleotides align to TRBD1. V lost 6 bases to trimming and J lost 4 bases; unmatched junction nucleotides: 4. The CDR3 spans 14 residues. The germline CDR1 and CDR2 sequences are MNHEY and SVGAGI. The CDR3 DNA follows: TGTGCCAGCAGACCGGGACAGGGGGCTTACGAGCAGTACGTC. This sequence encodes CASRPGQGAYEQYV.

V gene TRBV5-4 combines with J gene TRBJ2-7, with D perhaps matching TRBD2 (6 bases). Germline V lookup: CDR1 SGHNT, CDR2 YYREEE (reference sequence). The V end lost 9 bases, the J end lost 0 bases, and 16 bases lay between the germline ends. This CDR3 is 14 amino acids long. DNA for the CDR3: TGTGCCATCAAACGGGACTTAAGCTCCTACGAGCAGTACGTC. Encoded protein: CAIKRDLSSYEQYV.

The CDR3 is CAKDAGPQGEQFF. The CDR3 coding sequence is TGTGCCAAAGACGCTGGGCCCCAGGGTGAGCAGTTCTTC. The chain employs TRBV21-1 and TRBJ2-1; the D call TRBD1 from the table was never checked on the DNA. TRBV21-1 is tagged as a pseudogene. The CDR3 totals 13 residues.

CDR3 region: CASSLDPGGNTIYF. DNA of the CDR3: TGCGCCAGCAGCTTGGACCCGGGAGGAAACACCATATATTTT. The chain is built from TRBV5-1 and TRBJ1-3; D ambiguous. Per germline, CDR1 SGHRS and CDR2 YFSETQ. This CDR3 is built from 14 residues. V was clipped by 0 bases and J by 4 bases, with 8 bases between them.